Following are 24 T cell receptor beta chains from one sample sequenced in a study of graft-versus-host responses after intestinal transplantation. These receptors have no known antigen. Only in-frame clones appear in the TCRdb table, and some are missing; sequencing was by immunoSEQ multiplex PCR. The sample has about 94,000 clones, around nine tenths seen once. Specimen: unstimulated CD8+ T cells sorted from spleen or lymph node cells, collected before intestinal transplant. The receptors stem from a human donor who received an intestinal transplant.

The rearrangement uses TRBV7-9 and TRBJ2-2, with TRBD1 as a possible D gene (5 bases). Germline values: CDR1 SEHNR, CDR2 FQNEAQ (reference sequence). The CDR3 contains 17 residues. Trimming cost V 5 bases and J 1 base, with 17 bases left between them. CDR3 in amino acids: CASSPQGSSLNTGELFF. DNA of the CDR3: TGTGCCAGCAGCCCCCAGGGTTCAAGTTTGAACACCGGGGAGCTGTTTTTT.

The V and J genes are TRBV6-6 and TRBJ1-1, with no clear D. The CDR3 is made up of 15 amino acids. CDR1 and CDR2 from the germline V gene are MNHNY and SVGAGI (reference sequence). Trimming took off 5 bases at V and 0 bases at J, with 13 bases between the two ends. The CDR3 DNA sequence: TGTGCCAGCAGTCGCCTCAATAACATGAACACTGAAGCTTTCTTT. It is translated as CASSRLNNMNTEAFF.

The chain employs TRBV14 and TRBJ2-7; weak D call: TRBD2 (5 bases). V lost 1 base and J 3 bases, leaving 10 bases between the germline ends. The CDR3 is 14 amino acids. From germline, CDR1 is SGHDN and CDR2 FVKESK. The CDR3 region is CASSQGVGLYEQYF. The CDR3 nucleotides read TGTGCCAGCAGCCAAGGTGTCGGACTCTACGAGCAGTACTTC.

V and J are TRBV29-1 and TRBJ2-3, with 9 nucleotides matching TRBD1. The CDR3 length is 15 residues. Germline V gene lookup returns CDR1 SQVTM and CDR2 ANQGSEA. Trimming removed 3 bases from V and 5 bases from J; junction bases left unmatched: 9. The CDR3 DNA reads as TGCAGCGTTGAGAACAGGGGGCACACAGGAGATACGCAGTATTTT. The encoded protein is CSVENRGHTGDTQYF.

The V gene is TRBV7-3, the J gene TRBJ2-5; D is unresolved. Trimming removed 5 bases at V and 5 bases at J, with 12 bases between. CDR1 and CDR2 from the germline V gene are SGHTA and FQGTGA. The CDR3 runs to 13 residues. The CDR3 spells CASSPRVRETQYF. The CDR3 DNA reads TGTGCCAGCAGCCCCCGAGTGCGGGAGACCCAGTACTTC.

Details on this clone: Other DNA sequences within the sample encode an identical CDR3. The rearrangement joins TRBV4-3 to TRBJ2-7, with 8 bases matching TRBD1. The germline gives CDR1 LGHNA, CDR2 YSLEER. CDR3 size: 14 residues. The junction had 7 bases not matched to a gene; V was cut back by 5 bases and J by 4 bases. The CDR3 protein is CASSAGQGPYEQYF. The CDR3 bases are TGCGCCAGCAGCGCTGGACAGGGACCTTACGAGCAGTACTTC.

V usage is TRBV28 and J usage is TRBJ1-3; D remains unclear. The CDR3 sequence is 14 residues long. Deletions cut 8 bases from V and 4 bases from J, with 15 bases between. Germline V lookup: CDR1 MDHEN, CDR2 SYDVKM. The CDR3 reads CASRSPLHGNTIYF. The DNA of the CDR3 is TGTGCCAGCCGTAGCCCGCTTCACGGAAACACCATATATTTT. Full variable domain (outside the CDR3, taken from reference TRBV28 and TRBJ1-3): DVKVTQSSRYLVKRTGEKVFLECVQDMDHENMFWYRQDPGLGLRLIYFSYDVKMKEKGDIPEGYSVSREKKERFSLILESASTNQTSMYLCASRSPLHGNTIYFGEGSWLTVV.

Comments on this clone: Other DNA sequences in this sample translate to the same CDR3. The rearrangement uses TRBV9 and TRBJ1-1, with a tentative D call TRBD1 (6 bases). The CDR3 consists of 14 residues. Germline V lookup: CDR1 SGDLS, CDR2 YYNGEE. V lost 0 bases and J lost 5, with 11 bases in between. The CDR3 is CASSVGGGDTEAFF. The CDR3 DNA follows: TGTGCCAGCAGCGTAGGAGGGGGAGATACTGAAGCTTTCTTT.

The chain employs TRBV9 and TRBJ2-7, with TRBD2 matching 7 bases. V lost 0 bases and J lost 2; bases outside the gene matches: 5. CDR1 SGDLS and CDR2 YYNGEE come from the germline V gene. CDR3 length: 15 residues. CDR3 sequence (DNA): TGTGCCAGCAGCGTAGGGTGGGGGGGGGCCTACGAGCAGTACTTC. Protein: CASSVGWGGAYEQYF.

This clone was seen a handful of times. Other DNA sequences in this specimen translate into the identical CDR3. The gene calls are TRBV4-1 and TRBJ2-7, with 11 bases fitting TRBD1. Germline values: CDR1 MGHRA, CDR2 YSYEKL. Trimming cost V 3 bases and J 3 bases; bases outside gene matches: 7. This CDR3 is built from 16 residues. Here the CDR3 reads CASSHRTGTGGYEQYF. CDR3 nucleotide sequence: TGCGCCAGCAGCCATCGCACCGGGACAGGGGGCTACGAGCAGTACTTC.

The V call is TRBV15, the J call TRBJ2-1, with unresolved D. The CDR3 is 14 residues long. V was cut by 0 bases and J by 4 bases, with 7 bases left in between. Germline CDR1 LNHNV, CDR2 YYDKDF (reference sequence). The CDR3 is CATSREAGYNEQFF. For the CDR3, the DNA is TGTGCCACCAGCAGAGAGGCCGGGTACAATGAGCAGTTCTTC. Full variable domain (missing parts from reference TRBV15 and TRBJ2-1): DAMVIQNPRYQVTQFGKPVTLSCSQTLNHNVMYWYQQKSSQAPKLLFHYYDKDFNNEADTPDNFQSRRPNTSFCFLDIRSPGLGDTAMYLCATSREAGYNEQFFGPGTRLTVL.

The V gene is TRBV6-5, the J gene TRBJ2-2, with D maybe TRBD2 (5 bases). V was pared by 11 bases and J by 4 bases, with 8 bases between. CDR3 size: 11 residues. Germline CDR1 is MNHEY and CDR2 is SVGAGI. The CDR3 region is CAARGTGELFF. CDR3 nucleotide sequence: TGTGCCGCCCGGGGCACCGGGGAGCTGTTTTTT.

This CDR3 reads CASSYKGVLEAFF. DNA of the CDR3: TGTGCCAGCAGTTATAAGGGGGTTCTAGAAGCTTTCTTT. The J gene is TRBJ1-1, the V gene TRBV6-5; the D gene is possibly TRBD1 (6 bases). The CDR3 consists of 13 residues. V gave up 3 bases and J gave up 8 bases, with 13 bases separating them. Per germline, CDR1 MNHEY and CDR2 SVGAGI.

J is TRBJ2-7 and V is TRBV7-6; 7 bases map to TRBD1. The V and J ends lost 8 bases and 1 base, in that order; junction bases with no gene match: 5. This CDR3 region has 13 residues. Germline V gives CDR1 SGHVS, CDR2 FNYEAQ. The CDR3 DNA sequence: TGTGCCAGCGGCCAGGGACAGTCCTACGAGCAGTACTTC. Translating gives CASGQGQSYEQYF. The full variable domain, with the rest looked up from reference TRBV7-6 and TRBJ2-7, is GAGVSQSPRYKVTKRGQDVALRCDPISGHVSLYWYRQALGQGPEFLTYFNYEAQQDKSGLPNDRFSAERPEGSISTLTIQRTEQRDSAMYRCASGQGQSYEQYFGPGTRLTVT.

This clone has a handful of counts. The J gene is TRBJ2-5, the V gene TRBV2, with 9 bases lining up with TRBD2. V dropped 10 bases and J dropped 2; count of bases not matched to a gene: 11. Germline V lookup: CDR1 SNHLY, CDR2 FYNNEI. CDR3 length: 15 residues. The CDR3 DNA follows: TGTGCCACCAGCGGGGGGCTCGCCGATCAAGAGACCCAGTACTTC. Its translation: CATSGGLADQETQYF.

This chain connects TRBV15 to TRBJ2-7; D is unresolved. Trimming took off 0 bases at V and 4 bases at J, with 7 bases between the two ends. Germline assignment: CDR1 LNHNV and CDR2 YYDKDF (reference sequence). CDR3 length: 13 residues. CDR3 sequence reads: CATSREWAYEQYF. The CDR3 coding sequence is TGTGCCACCAGCAGAGAGTGGGCATACGAGCAGTACTTC.

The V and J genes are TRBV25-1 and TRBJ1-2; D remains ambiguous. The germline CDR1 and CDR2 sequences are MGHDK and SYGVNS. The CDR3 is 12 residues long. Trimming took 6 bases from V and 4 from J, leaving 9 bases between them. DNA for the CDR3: TGTGCCAGCAGCCACGGGATCTATGGCTACACCTTC. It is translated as CASSHGIYGYTF.

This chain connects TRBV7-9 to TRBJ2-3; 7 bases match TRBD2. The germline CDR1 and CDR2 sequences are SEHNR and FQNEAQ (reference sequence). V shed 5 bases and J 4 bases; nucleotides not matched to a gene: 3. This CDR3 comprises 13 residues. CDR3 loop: CASSPAGADTQYF. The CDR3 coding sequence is TGTGCCAGCAGCCCCGCGGGGGCAGATACGCAGTATTTT.

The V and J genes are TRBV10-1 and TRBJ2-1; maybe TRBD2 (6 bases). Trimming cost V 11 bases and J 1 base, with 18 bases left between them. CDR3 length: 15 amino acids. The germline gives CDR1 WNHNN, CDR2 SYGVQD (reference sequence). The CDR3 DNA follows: TGCGCCCGTCATTCCGGGAGTCAGTCCTACAATGAGCAGTTCTTC. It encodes CARHSGSQSYNEQFF.

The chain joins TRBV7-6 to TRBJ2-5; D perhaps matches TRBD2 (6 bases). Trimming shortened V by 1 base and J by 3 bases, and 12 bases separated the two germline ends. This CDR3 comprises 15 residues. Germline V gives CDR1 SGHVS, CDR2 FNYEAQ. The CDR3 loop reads CASSLVDRGKETQYF. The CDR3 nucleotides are TGTGCCAGCAGCTTAGTCGACCGGGGGAAAGAGACCCAGTACTTC.

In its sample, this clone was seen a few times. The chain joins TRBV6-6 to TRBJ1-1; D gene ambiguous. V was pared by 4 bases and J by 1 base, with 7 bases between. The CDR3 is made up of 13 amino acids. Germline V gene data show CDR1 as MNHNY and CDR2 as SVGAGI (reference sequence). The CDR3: CASSWAENTEAFF. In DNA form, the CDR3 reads TGTGCCAGCAGTTGGGCAGAGAACACTGAAGCTTTCTTT.

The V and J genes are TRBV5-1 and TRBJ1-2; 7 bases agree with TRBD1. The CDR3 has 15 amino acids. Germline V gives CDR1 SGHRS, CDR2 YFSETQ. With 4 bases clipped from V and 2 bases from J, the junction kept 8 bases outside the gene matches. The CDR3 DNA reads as TGCGCCAGCAGCGTTCCAGGGGGAACCAACTATGGCTACACCTTC. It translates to CASSVPGGTNYGYTF.

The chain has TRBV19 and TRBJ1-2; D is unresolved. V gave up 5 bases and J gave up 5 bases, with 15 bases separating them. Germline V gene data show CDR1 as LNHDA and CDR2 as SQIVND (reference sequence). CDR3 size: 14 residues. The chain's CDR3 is CASSQEGSWYGYTF. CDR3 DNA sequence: TGTGCCAGTAGTCAGGAGGGCTCCTGGTATGGCTACACCTTC.

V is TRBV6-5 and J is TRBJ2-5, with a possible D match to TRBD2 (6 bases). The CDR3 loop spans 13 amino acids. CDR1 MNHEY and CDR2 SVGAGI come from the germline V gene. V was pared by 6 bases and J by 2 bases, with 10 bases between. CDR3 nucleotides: TGTGCCAGCAGCTGGAGGGCGCAAGAGACCCAGTACTTC. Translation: CASSWRAQETQYF.